This T cell receptor (beta chain) appears in the sequencing data of a study of T cell responses to AZD1222 COVID-19 vaccine. As for the study in general: It was second doses at about 4 or about 12 weeks that were pooled. Study results and caveats: Spike was spanned by vaccine-associated CD4 TCRs, with dominance at 160-218 and 743-854.

This clone was seen more than once but under ten times. Its antigen is not identified. Trimming removed 1 base at V and 3 bases at J, with 3 bases between. Per the germline V gene, CDR1 is MDHEN and CDR2 is SYDVKM. CDR3 size: 12 residues. Method: immunoSEQ multiplex PCR; TCRdb's copy keeps in-frame clones and lacks some. The sample consists of some 120,000 clones, roughly 84% of them appearing once. The receptor's source is an adult in good health. The V and J genes are TRBV28 and TRBJ1-2; D is uncertain. Sequencing used peripheral blood, obtained on day 0 of AZD1222 vaccination. The CDR3 sequence: CASSLLDYGYTF. In DNA form, the CDR3 reads TGTGCCAGCAGTTTATTAGACTATGGCTACACCTTC.